This T cell receptor beta chain is drawn from a study of blood T cell repertoires in COVID-19. Across the whole study: Sites across the United States, Italy and Spain contributed samples from acute and convalescent COVID-19. PBMCs, B-cell-depleted T cells, or T cells were the source of the cDNA or gDNA that made up the material.

In the source study's methods: Nucleated cell counts were estimated from reference gene primer amplification. Sequencing was performed with immunoSEQ multiplex PCR; in TCRdb, only in-frame clones are kept and a portion is missing. The V and J calls and clone size are taken from that table; D and trimming were inferred from the DNA. The sample lists 400,000 to 450,000 clones; roughly 89% were seen once. This CDR3 has 16 amino acids. Germline assignment: CDR1 PRHDT and CDR2 FYEKMQ (reference sequence). The V and J ends lost 1 base and 3 bases, in that order; junction bases with no gene match: 6. The TCR comes from a woman aged 25 to 45 with active or convalescent COVID-19. Material: peripheral blood. V usage is TRBV13 and J usage is TRBJ2-3; 8 positions agree with TRBD2. Written as DNA, the CDR3 is TGTGCCAGCAGCTTAGCAGCGGGGGAGGGGACAGATACGCAGTATTTT. Translation gives CASSLAAGEGTDTQYF.